This passage covers 27 T cell receptor beta chains from one sample sequenced in a study of blood T cell repertoires in COVID-19. Sequencing used immunoSEQ multiplex PCR; TCRdb keeps in-frame clones, though not all of them. This table holds roughly 54,000 clones, approximately 80% found once. Sample: peripheral blood. The receptors stem from a man in his forties or fifties with acute or convalescent COVID-19.

The rearrangement joins TRBV19 to TRBJ1-1, with 7 bases that match TRBD1. The J segment lost 0 bases and the V segment lost 5 bases, leaving 6 bases of the junction unmatched. The CDR3 covers 15 residues. Germline V CDR1 and CDR2: LNHDA, SQIVND (reference sequence). CDR3: CASSPTGAMNTEAFF. The CDR3 nucleotides read TGTGCCAGTAGTCCTACAGGGGCGATGAACACTGAAGCTTTCTTT.

As for this clone: Mismatch with germline at one junction end may stem from a read error. This rearrangement joins TRBV12-3 or TRBV12-4 to TRBJ1-1; no clear D. The CDR3 loop spans 12 amino acids. The CDR3 here is CASSLGGVEAFF. As DNA, the CDR3 is TGTGCCAGCAGCTTAGGCGGGGTTGAGGCTTTCTTT.

The CDR3 here is CSVLGNTGELFF. CDR3 coding DNA: TGCAGCGTTCTCGGGAACACCGGGGAGCTGTTTTTT. The chain employs TRBV29-1 and TRBJ2-2; D is undetermined. Between the trimmed V and J ends, which lost 5 bases and 1 base, there was a span of 5 bases. The CDR3 runs 12 residues. Germline loops: CDR1 SQVTM, CDR2 ANQGSEA.

V is TRBV27 and J is TRBJ2-5; 12 nucleotides agree with TRBD2. Germline V gene lookup returns CDR1 MNHEY and CDR2 SMNVEV (reference sequence). V gave up 6 bases and J gave up 7 bases; unmatched junction bases: 12. CDR3 length: 16 residues. The CDR3 loop reads CASSPILAGGPGTQYF. CDR3 in DNA: TGTGCCAGCAGCCCGATTCTAGCGGGGGGGCCGGGGACCCAGTACTTC.

The chain has TRBV27 and TRBJ2-5; perhaps TRBD2 as D (6 bases). This CDR3 has 13 amino acids. V was trimmed by 6 bases and J by 1 base, leaving 9 bases between them. Germline V gives CDR1 MNHEY, CDR2 SMNVEV (reference sequence). CDR3 DNA sequence: TGTGCCAGCAGCCGGGACTTCCAAGAGACCCAGTACTTC. This encodes CASSRDFQETQYF.

This chain uses TRBV2 with TRBJ2-6; tentative D call: TRBD2 (6 bases). The V end lost 7 bases, the J end lost 0 bases, and 13 bases lay between the germline ends. The germline gives CDR1 SNHLY, CDR2 FYNNEI. The CDR3 spans 16 residues. Here the CDR3 DNA reads TGTGCCAGCAATCCGGGGGTCGCCTCTGGGGCCAACGTCCTGACTTTC. Its protein product is CASNPGVASGANVLTF.

In this sample, this clone turned up a few times. The chain links TRBV19 to TRBJ2-3; TRBD2 aligns across 7 bases. Losses at the gene ends were 4 bases for V and 2 bases for J; bases not matched to a gene: 6. The germline CDR1 and CDR2 sequences are LNHDA and SQIVND (reference sequence). This CDR3 is built from 15 residues. In nucleotides, the CDR3 is TGTGCCAGTAGTAGGCTAGCGGAACTCACAGATACGCAGTATTTT. Protein: CASSRLAELTDTQYF.

The gene calls are TRBV30 and TRBJ1-2; 9 nucleotides align to TRBD1. The CDR3 covers 13 residues. V lost 3 bases to trimming and J lost 7 bases; unmatched junction nucleotides: 6. Germline V gene sequence: CDR1 GTSNPN, CDR2 SVGIG (reference sequence). The CDR3 loop reads CAWRGQGFLGYTF. The CDR3 nucleotides are TGTGCCTGGAGGGGACAGGGCTTTCTTGGCTACACCTTC.

V gene TRBV2 combines with J gene TRBJ1-1; D gene ambiguous. Deletions cut 5 bases from V and 3 bases from J, with 10 bases between. Germline CDR1 reads SNHLY; CDR2 reads FYNNEI. The CDR3 spans 13 residues. In nucleotides, the CDR3 is TGTGCCAGCAGTTCCAGGCGAGACACTGAAGCTTTCTTT. Its protein is CASSSRRDTEAFF. Supplemented by reference TRBV2 and TRBJ1-1, the full variable domain reads EPEVTQTPSHQVTQMGQEVILRCVPISNHLYFYWYRQILGQKVEFLVSFYNNEISEKSEIFDDQFSVERPDGSNFTLKIRSTKLEDSAMYFCASSSRRDTEAFFGQGTRLTVV.

V usage is TRBV9 and J usage is TRBJ2-7; 7 bases fit TRBD2. The CDR3 consists of 14 residues. V shed 2 bases, J shed 2 bases, and the junction held 4 bases outside the gene matches. The germline CDR1 and CDR2 sequences are SGDLS and YYNGEE. The CDR3 DNA follows: TGTGCCAGCAGCGTTTCTAGCGGTGCCTACGAGCAGTACTTC. This translates into CASSVSSGAYEQYF.

This chain links TRBV5-5 with TRBJ1-2, with 7 bases matching TRBD1. From germline, CDR1 is SGHKS and CDR2 YYEKEE (reference sequence). The V segment lost 2 bases and the J segment 7 bases; nucleotides outside the gene matches: 11. The CDR3 is 15 amino acids. CDR3 sequence reads: CASSLAGAGQFGYTF. Written as DNA, the CDR3 is TGTGCCAGCAGCTTAGCCGGGGCGGGACAGTTTGGCTACACCTTC.

This sequence joins TRBV4-2 and TRBJ2-3; the D gene is possibly TRBD2 (6 bases). This CDR3 is built from 17 residues. The germline V and J ends were trimmed by 1 base and 0 bases, with 14 bases remaining between them. CDR1 LGHNA and CDR2 YNFKEQ come from the germline V gene. The CDR3 sequence is CASSQVRGGTSTDTQYF. The CDR3 region has the DNA TGTGCCAGCAGCCAAGTCCGGGGAGGAACTAGCACAGATACGCAGTATTTT.

The count of this clone is one. The chain uses TRBV30 and TRBJ2-7; weak D call: TRBD2 (6 bases). V was shortened by 2 bases and J by 7 bases, with 18 bases between the two germline ends. The CDR3 spans 14 residues. Germline assignment: CDR1 GTSNPN and CDR2 SVGIG (reference sequence). DNA of the CDR3: TGTGCCTGGAGTCCTTCTATCCCGGCGGGGGAGCAGTACTTC. This gives the protein CAWSPSIPAGEQYF.

This clone was seen once. This chain joins TRBV7-8 and TRBJ2-1, with TRBD2 identical over 11 bases. The ends lost 6 bases at V and 0 bases at J; junction bases unmatched: 4. This CDR3 is built from 16 residues. From germline, CDR1 is SGHVS and CDR2 FQNEAQ. The CDR3 region is CASRYTSGSSYNEQFF. The CDR3 coding sequence is TGTGCCAGCAGATACACTAGCGGGAGCTCCTACAATGAGCAGTTCTTC. Looking up the rest from reference TRBV7-8 and TRBJ2-1 gives the full variable domain: GAGVSQSPRYKVAKRGQDVALRCDPISGHVSLFWYQQALGQGPEFLTYFQNEAQLDKSGLPSDRFFAERPEGSVSTLKIQRTQQEDSAVYLCASRYTSGSSYNEQFFGPGTRLTVL.

In this sample, this clone turned up a few times. V is TRBV7-9 and J is TRBJ2-2, with D possibly matching TRBD2 (6 bases). The V gene's germline CDR1 is SEHNR and CDR2 FQNEAQ (reference sequence). The CDR3 sequence is 16 residues long. V lost 5 bases to trimming and J lost 0 bases, with 13 bases between them. The DNA for the CDR3 is TGTGCCAGCAGCCGGCGAACGGGGGCGAACACCGGGGAGCTGTTTTTT. Translated: CASSRRTGANTGELFF.

This clone was counted a few times. The chain links TRBV5-6 to TRBJ1-2; tentative D call: TRBD1 (5 bases). Germline assignment: CDR1 SGHDT and CDR2 YYEEEE. The germline V and J ends were trimmed by 2 bases and 5 bases, with 10 bases remaining between them. CDR3 size: 13 residues. CDR3: CASSFGGDYGYTF. CDR3 in DNA: TGTGCCAGCAGCTTCGGGGGGGATTATGGCTACACCTTC.

This chain joins TRBV9 and TRBJ2-1; D might be TRBD1 (5 bases). CDR1 and CDR2 from the germline V gene are SGDLS and YYNGEE. This CDR3 is built from 13 residues. Trimming cost V 4 bases and J 1 base, with 6 bases left between them. The CDR3 here is CASSKGSYNEQFF. Here the CDR3 DNA reads TGTGCCAGCAGCAAGGGGTCCTACAATGAGCAGTTCTTC.

This chain uses TRBV5-4 with TRBJ2-7; 7 bases line up with TRBD2. The junction had 6 bases not matched to a gene; V was cut back by 5 bases and J by 4 bases. This CDR3 is 13 amino acids long. Germline CDR1 and CDR2: SGHNT and YYREEE (reference sequence). CDR3 DNA: TGTGCCAGCAGACCGACTAGCTCTTACGAGCAGTACTTC. Protein: CASRPTSSYEQYF.

This chain joins TRBV19 and TRBJ1-5, with 7 positions matching TRBD1. This CDR3 has 14 amino acids. V lost 7 bases and J lost 5; bases outside the gene matches: 8. Germline CDR1 LNHDA, CDR2 SQIVND (reference sequence). The CDR3: CASTPGQADQPQHF. CDR3 sequence (DNA): TGTGCCAGTACCCCCGGACAGGCCGATCAGCCCCAGCATTTT.

Note on this clone: At one of its ends the junction is not consistent with the germline gene, which may arise from a read error. The J gene is TRBJ2-5, the V gene TRBV7-7; D is possibly TRBD1 (6 bases). The CDR3 contains 13 residues. Germline V gives CDR1 SSHAT, CDR2 FNYEAQ (reference sequence). CDR3 nucleotides: TGTGCTAGCAGCTCAGGGGTTACGGAGACCCAGTACTTC. This gives the protein CASSSGVTETQYF.

The V and J genes are TRBV11-2 and TRBJ2-5; TRBD2 matches 15 bases. The CDR3 totals 18 residues. Germline trimming cut 2 bases from V and 5 bases from J; bases unmatched to any gene: 9. CDR1 is SGHAT and CDR2 is FQNNGV in the germline V gene. The CDR3 region is CASSLFGTSGGRGETQYF. DNA for the CDR3: TGTGCCAGCAGCTTATTCGGGACTAGCGGGGGGCGAGGGGAGACCCAGTACTTC.

This chain joins TRBV7-3 and TRBJ2-5; D possibly corresponds to TRBD1 (6 bases). Deletions cut 5 bases from V and 6 bases from J, with 13 bases between. The CDR3 runs to 13 residues. Germline V gene data show CDR1 as SGHTA and CDR2 as FQGTGA. CDR3 region: CASSQRGQQTQYF. The CDR3 nucleotides read TGTGCCAGCAGCCAGAGGGGACAACAGACCCAGTACTTC. The full variable domain, rest sourced from reference TRBV7-3 and TRBJ2-5, is GAGVSQTPSNKVTEKGKYVELRCDPISGHTALYWYRQSLGQGPEFLIYFQGTGAADDSGLPNDRFFAVRPEGSVSTLKIQRTERGDSAVYLCASSQRGQQTQYFGPGTRLLVL.

The V call is TRBV6-5, the J call TRBJ2-3; the D gene is possibly TRBD1 (6 bases). CDR1 and CDR2 (germline): MNHEY, SVGAGI. The CDR3 is 15 amino acids. Trimming pared 7 bases from V and 4 bases from J, leaving 18 bases between. The CDR3 sequence is CASTGSEGDSDTQYF. In nucleotides, the CDR3 is TGTGCCAGCACCGGGTCAGAGGGGGATTCAGATACGCAGTATTTT.

This clone has only a few counts. This chain uses TRBV11-2 with TRBJ1-3, with a tentative D call TRBD1 (5 bases). V lost 0 bases to trimming and J lost 2 bases, with 11 bases between them. Germline V lookup: CDR1 SGHAT, CDR2 FQNNGV. The CDR3 length is 16 residues. The CDR3 nucleotides read TGTGCCAGCAGCTTAGACCTAGCGGGGGCTGGAAACACCATATATTTT. Its translation: CASSLDLAGAGNTIYF.

The chain's CDR3 is CASSTLDRGLNQPQHF. For the CDR3, the DNA is TGTGCCAGCTCAACCCTCGACAGGGGACTAAATCAGCCCCAGCATTTT. The J gene is TRBJ1-5, the V gene TRBV18, with 8 bases matching TRBD1. The V segment lost 5 bases and the J segment 4 bases; nucleotides outside the gene matches: 10. Germline-derived CDR1 and CDR2 are KGHSH and LQKENI. The CDR3 consists of 16 residues. Full variable domain (missing parts from reference TRBV18 and TRBJ1-5): NAGVMQNPRHLVRRRGQEARLRCSPMKGHSHVYWYRQLPEEGLKFMVYLQKENIIDESGMPKERFSAEFPKEGPSILRIQQVVRGDSAAYFCASSTLDRGLNQPQHFGDGTRLSIL.

The table lists this clone with a count of one. The CDR3 spells CASSHLYNEQFF. CDR3 bases: TGCGCCAGCAGCCACCTCTACAATGAGCAGTTCTTC. V is TRBV4-1 and J is TRBJ2-1; D unresolved. The CDR3 covers 12 residues. V was shortened by 3 bases and J by 3 bases, with 3 bases between the two germline ends. From germline, CDR1 is MGHRA and CDR2 YSYEKL.

This chain links TRBV3-1 (or the pseudogene TRBV3-2) with TRBJ2-2; possible D gene TRBD2, 6 bases. The CDR3 length is 14 residues. With 4 bases removed from V and 4 bases from J, the gap between germline ends came to 10 bases. Germline V lookup: CDR1 LGHDT, CDR2 YNNKEL (reference sequence). CDR3: CASSPGLTTGELFF. CDR3 DNA: TGTGCCAGCAGCCCGGGACTTACCACCGGGGAGCTGTTTTTT.